Sequencing of this TCR beta chain was carried out in a study of T cell clonality in common variable immunodeficiency. Whole-study findings and limits: Authors noted CVID clonality's cause needs subpopulation repertoire sequencing. CVID subjects had higher TCRbeta clonality than healthy controls, most marked in about a third. In common variable immunodeficiency, TCR beta chains reportedly carried fewer deletions and N-nucleotide insertions.

Patients and controls were mostly of Caucasian heritage. The J segment lost 6 bases and the V segment lost 3 bases, leaving 17 bases of the junction unmatched. The length of the CDR3 is 17 residues. The V gene's germline CDR1 is DFQATT and CDR2 SNEGSKA (reference sequence). This clone was counted at least ten times. The antigen is unknown. Read coverage stops 3 residues before the CDR3 terminus; the germline J gene supplies the remainder. Profiled with immunoSEQ multiplex PCR; TCRdb holds only in-frame clones, not every one. The sample contains 35,000 to 50,000 clones, none of them singletons. The V and J genes are TRBV20-1 and TRBJ2-3; TRBD2 matches at 8 bases. The sequence was obtained from a person between 18 and 75 years old in good health. The specimen was peripheral blood mononuclear cells. The sequenced part of the CDR3 DNA is TGCAGTGCTAGGGGGCGGGGGGCCGCCACTCGGGTTGATACG. It is translated as CSARGRGAATRVDT. The full CDR3 protein reads CSARGRGAATRVDTQYF.